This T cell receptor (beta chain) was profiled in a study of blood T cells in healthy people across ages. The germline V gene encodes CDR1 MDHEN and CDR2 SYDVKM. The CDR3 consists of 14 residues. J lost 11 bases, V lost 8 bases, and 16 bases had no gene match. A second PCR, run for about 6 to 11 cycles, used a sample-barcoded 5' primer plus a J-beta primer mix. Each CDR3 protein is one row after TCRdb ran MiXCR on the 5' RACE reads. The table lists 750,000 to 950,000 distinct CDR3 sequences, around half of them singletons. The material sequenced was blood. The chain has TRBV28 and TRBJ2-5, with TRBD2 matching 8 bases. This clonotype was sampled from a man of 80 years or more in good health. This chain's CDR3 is CASAAGGSRNEQYF. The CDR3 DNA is TGTGCCAGCGCCGCGGGAGGTTCTCGGAATGAGCAGTACTTC.